The entry that follows covers one T cell receptor beta chain sequence. TCRdb's table, derived via immunoSEQ multiplex PCR, lists solely in-frame clones and lacks some. The sample lists hundreds of thousands of clones; approximately 90% were seen once. The data were obtained in a study of blood T cell repertoires in COVID-19. Looking at the study overall: Acute-phase and convalescent COVID-19 samples originated in the United States, Italy and Spain.

The TCR comes from a woman between 18 and 29 years old who had recovered from COVID-19. Material for sequencing was PBMCs or T cells enriched from blood (not recorded which).

CDR3 nucleotide sequence: TGCGCCAGCAGCTTGGCCGCTCGGACAGACCAAGAGACCCAGTACTTC. Amino acid sequence: CASSLAARTDQETQYF. The V call is TRBV5-1, the J call TRBJ2-5; D perhaps matches TRBD1 (6 bases). Germline assignment: CDR1 SGHRS and CDR2 YFSETQ. Trimming left V 0 bases short and J 0 bases short, with 12 bases between. The CDR3 consists of 16 residues.